In its sample, the clone carrying this T cell receptor (beta chain) was seen once. A single record per CDR3 protein comes from TCRdb applying MiXCR to the PCR reads. Here the sample spans 10,000 to 15,000 distinct CDR3 sequences, nearly 60% being singletons. This entry comes from a study of tumor-infiltrating lymphocytes in oesophageal squamous cell carcinoma. CDR1 MNHNS and CDR2 SASEGT come from the germline V gene. The length of the CDR3 is 15 residues. The chain uses TRBV6-1 and TRBJ2-7; D is uncertain. The last part of the DNA fits TRBJ2-5 better; the J call may be wrong. Sequenced: esophageal tumor tissue. The receptor's source is a female donor with esophageal squamous cell carcinoma. This chain's CDR3 is CASSEVGGAQETQYF. In DNA form, the CDR3 reads TGTGCCAGCAGTGAAGTGGGCGGAGCCCAAGAGACCCAGTACTTC.